The following is a T cell receptor (beta chain) sequence with its context. This record comes from a study of OX40 agonist ivuxolimab in advanced cancers. Overall study context: Cohort: around 79% men, mean age roughly 60, aged about 20 to 80. Partial responses were achieved by three patients: one hepatocellular carcinoma, two cutaneous melanoma.

Germline V gene sequence: CDR1 MNHEY, CDR2 SVGAGI. The CDR3 sequence is 14 residues long. V was pared by 7 bases and J by 4 bases, with 4 bases of the junction left unmatched. Clones were sequenced by immunoSEQ multiplex PCR, and TCRdb holds only the in-frame ones, with some missing. Counted here are about 86,000 clones, approximately 90% occurring once; the ten biggest clones make up roughly 1.5%. V is TRBV6-5 and J is TRBJ2-3; 11 bases line up with TRBD2. This TCR was recovered from an adult with an advanced solid tumor such as melanoma, head and neck, liver or kidney cancer. This material consisted of CD4+ or CD8+ T cells sorted from blood, taken in a trial of the OX40 agonist ivuxolimab. The CDR3 region is CASKTSGVADTQYF. The CDR3 DNA reads as TGTGCCAGCAAGACTAGCGGGGTCGCAGATACGCAGTATTTT.